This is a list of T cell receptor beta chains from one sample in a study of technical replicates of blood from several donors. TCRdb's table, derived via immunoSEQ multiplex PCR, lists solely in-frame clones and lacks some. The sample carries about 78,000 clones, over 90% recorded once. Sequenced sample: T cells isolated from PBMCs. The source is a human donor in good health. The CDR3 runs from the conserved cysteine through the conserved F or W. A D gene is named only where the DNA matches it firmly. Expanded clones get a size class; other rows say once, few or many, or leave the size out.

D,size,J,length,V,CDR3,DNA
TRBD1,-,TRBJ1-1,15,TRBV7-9,CASSLVGQGGTEAFF,TGTGCCAGCAGCTTAGTAGGACAGGGGGGGACTGAAGCTTTCTTT
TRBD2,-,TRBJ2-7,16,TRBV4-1,CASSQDRASGSYEQYF,TGCGCCAGCAGCCAAGATAGGGCTAGCGGGAGCTACGAGCAGTACTTC
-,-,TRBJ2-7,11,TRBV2,CASSPAYEQYF,TGTGCCAGCAGTCCCGCCTACGAGCAGTACTTC
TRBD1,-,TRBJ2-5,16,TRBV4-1,CASSPRGQAREETQYF,TGCGCCAGCAGCCCCAGGGGGCAGGCAAGAGAAGAGACCCAGTACTTC
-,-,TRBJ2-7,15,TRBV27,CASSFYGGDIYEQYF,TGTGCCAGCAGTTTTTACGGCGGGGATATCTACGAGCAGTACTTC
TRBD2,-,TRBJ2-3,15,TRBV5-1,CASSPTSGSKNTQYF,TGCGCCAGCAGCCCTACTAGCGGGAGTAAGAATACGCAGTATTTT
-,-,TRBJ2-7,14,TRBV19,CASSIQASTYEQYF,TGTGCCAGTAGTATCCAGGCCTCAACCTACGAGCAGTACTTC
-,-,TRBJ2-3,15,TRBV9,CASSVRGIASDTQYF,TGTGCCAGCAGCGTAAGGGGTATAGCCTCAGATACGCAGTATTTT
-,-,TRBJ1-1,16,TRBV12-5,CASGLAPRGLNTEAFF,TGTGCTAGTGGTTTGGCCCCTAGGGGGTTGAACACTGAAGCTTTCTTT
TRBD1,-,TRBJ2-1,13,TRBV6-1,CAILRQQGVEQFF,TGTGCCATCTTGAGACAACAGGGGGTTGAGCAGTTCTTC
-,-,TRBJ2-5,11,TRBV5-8,CASSYQGTQYF,TGTGCCAGCAGCTACCAGGGGACCCAGTACTTC
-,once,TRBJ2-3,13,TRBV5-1,CASSSIPTDTQYF,TGCGCCAGCAGCTCTATCCCGACAGATACGCAGTATTTT
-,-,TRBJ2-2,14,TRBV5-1,CASSSIYNTGELFF,TGCGCCAGCAGCTCCATCTATAACACCGGGGAGCTGTTTTTT
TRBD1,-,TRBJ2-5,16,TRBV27,CASRRQGLTTEETQYF,TGTGCCAGCCGCAGACAGGGCCTGACGACCGAAGAGACCCAGTACTTC
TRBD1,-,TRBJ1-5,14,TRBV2,CASADRVVNQPQHF,TGTGCCAGCGCTGACAGGGTTGTTAATCAGCCCCAGCATTTT
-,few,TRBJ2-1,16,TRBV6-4,CASSDSEDSSYNEQFF,TGTGCCAGCAGTGACTCGGAGGATAGCTCCTACAATGAGCAGTTCTTC